Each of the 12 T cell receptor beta chains below was sequenced from the same sample in a study of human T cells and chemical hapten exposure. TCRdb used MiXCR to reprocess the RACE reads, holding one entry per CDR3 protein. The profile shows 190,000 or so distinct CDR3 sequences, around 30% of them singletons. Time point in this sample: pre-sensitization, week 0. Treatment: therapeutic diphenylcyclopropenone sensitization with weekly scalp DPC. This material consisted of whole blood, taken in connection with sensitization to the hapten diphenylcyclopropenone (DPC). The receptors derive from a woman aged 30 to 39 with alopecia areata. Some clones in this sample may be carry-over from other donors' samples.

This clonotype was found a few times. The chain carries TRBV28 and TRBJ2-1, with D uncertain. CDR1 is MDHEN and CDR2 is SYDVKM in the germline V gene. CDR3 length equals 12 residues. V lost 6 bases and J 6 bases, leaving 9 bases between the germline ends. The CDR3 is CASSPLINEQFF. CDR3 sequence (DNA): TGTGCCAGCAGCCCCCTTATCAATGAGCAGTTCTTC. The full variable domain, rest sourced from reference TRBV28 and TRBJ2-1, is DVKVTQSSRYLVKRTGEKVFLECVQDMDHENMFWYRQDPGLGLRLIYFSYDVKMKEKGDIPEGYSVSREKKERFSLILESASTNQTSMYLCASSPLINEQFFGPGTRLTVL.

This clonotype was found a few times. This chain links TRBV15 with TRBJ2-3; the match to TRBD2 covers 9 bases. Germline trimming cut 0 bases from V and 2 bases from J; bases unmatched to any gene: 9. This CDR3 comprises 18 residues. Per the germline V gene, CDR1 is LNHNV and CDR2 is YYDKDF (reference sequence). In nucleotides, the CDR3 is TGTGCCACCAGCAGAGATCGCTTGGCGGGAGGGCTCACAGATACGCAGTATTTT. This translates into CATSRDRLAGGLTDTQYF.

A few counts support this clonotype. This chain joins TRBV7-8 and TRBJ2-3; D is unclear. Germline CDR1 SGHVS, CDR2 FQNEAQ. V was pared by 2 bases and J by 0 bases, with 18 bases between. The CDR3 is made up of 18 amino acids. Here the CDR3 reads CASSLYLVAPASTDTQYF. CDR3 sequence (DNA): TGTGCCAGCAGCTTATACTTGGTTGCGCCTGCTAGCACAGATACGCAGTATTTT.

The chain combines TRBV27 with TRBJ2-2, with D maybe TRBD2 (7 bases). V was shortened by 2 bases and J by 6 bases, with 10 bases between the two germline ends. Germline V gene data show CDR1 as MNHEY and CDR2 as SMNVEV (reference sequence). The CDR3 totals 14 residues. The CDR3 coding sequence is TGTGCCAGCAGTTTAGCGGGGGCTGCCGGGGAGCTGTTTTTT. This sequence encodes CASSLAGAAGELFF.

This clonotype showed up just a few times. The CDR3 DNA follows: TGTGCCAGCAGCTGGGACAGGGGGCAGCCCCAGCATTTT. This translates into CASSWDRGQPQHF. The gene calls are TRBV28 and TRBJ1-5, with 11 nucleotides matching TRBD1. The V gene's germline CDR1 is MDHEN and CDR2 SYDVKM. There are 13 residues in the CDR3. The junction had 2 bases not matched to a gene; V was cut back by 6 bases and J by 7 bases.

This clonotype has more than one count but fewer than ten. The V and J genes are TRBV20-1 and TRBJ1-5; TRBD1 agrees at 8 bases. Trimming at V came to 0 bases and at J to 6 bases, leaving 7 bases not matched to a gene. Germline CDR1 DFQATT, CDR2 SNEGSKA (reference sequence). The CDR3 has 15 amino acids. The CDR3 bases are TGCAGTGCTAGAGATCTTCCAGGGGGCGGTCAGCCCCAGCATTTT. Protein sequence: CSARDLPGGGQPQHF.

This clonotype was counted many times. This rearrangement joins TRBV10-2 to TRBJ1-1; 7 nucleotides match TRBD1. Germline V lookup: CDR1 WSHSY, CDR2 SAAADI. J was trimmed by 0 bases and V by 6 bases; bases with no gene match: 4. CDR3 length equals 14 residues. CDR3 in DNA: TGCGCCAGCAGCCGACAGGGCATGAACACTGAAGCTTTCTTT. This sequence encodes CASSRQGMNTEAFF.

V and J are TRBV6-2 or TRBV6-3 and TRBJ2-3; TRBD2 matches at 9 bases. Trimming took 5 bases from V and 0 from J; bases not matched to a gene: 6. The germline V gene encodes CDR1 MNHEY and CDR2 SVGEGT. This CDR3 comprises 16 residues. Here the CDR3 DNA reads TGTGCCAGCAGTAGAGCGGGGGGATATAGCACAGATACGCAGTATTTT. Amino acids: CASSRAGGYSTDTQYF.

The rearrangement joins TRBV28 to TRBJ1-1; no definite D call. The CDR3 loop spans 13 amino acids. CDR1 and CDR2 from the germline V gene are MDHEN and SYDVKM. The V end was cut by 6 bases, the J end by 5 bases, with 13 bases between. DNA of the CDR3: TGTGCCAGCAGATCTGGGTATCCGACTGAAGCTTTCTTT. Residues: CASRSGYPTEAFF.

The rearrangement uses TRBV29-1 and TRBJ2-5; 8 positions match TRBD1. The CDR3 has 13 amino acids. CDR1 is SQVTM, CDR2 ANQGSEA, per germline. With V trimmed by 3 bases and J by 4 bases, 4 bases remained unmatched. The CDR3 DNA sequence: TGCAGCGTTGATCGGACAGGGAGAGAGACCCAGTACTTC. Translation: CSVDRTGRETQYF.

CDR3 region: CAWSGGSTDTQYF. For the CDR3, the DNA is TGTGCCTGGAGTGGCGGTAGCACAGATACGCAGTATTTT. The genes are TRBV30 and TRBJ2-3; D unclear. Between the trimmed V and J ends, which lost 1 base and 0 bases, there was a span of 5 bases. The CDR3 has 13 amino acids. The germline V gene has CDR1 GTSNPN and CDR2 SVGIG (reference sequence).

This clonotype was recorded many times. The chain carries TRBV6-2 or TRBV6-3 and TRBJ1-5, with D unresolved. The CDR3 sequence is 14 residues long. Per germline, CDR1 MNHEY and CDR2 SVGEGT. Trimming removed 6 bases from V and 3 bases from J, with 12 bases in between. CDR3 in amino acids: CASRNAPFNQPQHF. CDR3 DNA sequence: TGTGCCAGCAGGAATGCCCCGTTCAATCAGCCCCAGCATTTT.